This T cell receptor (beta chain) was profiled in a study of cytomegalovirus exposure and HLA in healthy donors. The PCR made use of 60 Vbeta and 13 Jbeta primers. The data were produced by immunoSEQ multiplex PCR, yet TCRdb's version contains in-frame clones alone and is incomplete. The sample contains 90,000 to 110,000 clones, over 75% of which appear only once. Trimming pared 0 bases from V and 14 bases from J, leaving 8 bases between. Germline CDR1 reads SNHLY; CDR2 reads FYNNEI. The length of the CDR3 is 11 residues. The rearrangement links TRBV2 to TRBJ2-4, with a weak D call TRBD1 (6 bases). Specimen: PBMCs. The origin of this receptor is a man younger than 45 in good health and CMV-seropositive. The CDR3 is CASSEARGKYF. CDR3 nucleotide sequence: TGTGCCAGCAGTGAAGCGAGGGGGAAGTACTTC.